The 3 T cell receptor beta chains listed next were all sequenced from one sample in a study of blood T cell repertoires in COVID-19. The table came from immunoSEQ multiplex PCR; TCRdb's copy has only in-frame clones and leaves some out. The sample lists 68,000 or so clones, about 84% seen once, with approximately 39% in the top ten. Sequenced input: peripheral blood. These receptors were obtained from a human donor in a cohort sampled during active COVID-19.

The CDR3 reads CASRPHSPVGGIGGYTF. The CDR3 DNA follows: TGTGCCAGCCGGCCCCACTCTCCGGTTGGGGGGATTGGGGGCTACACCTTC. This chain connects TRBV28 to TRBJ1-2; a weak D match, TRBD1 (5 bases). Germline-derived CDR1 and CDR2 are MDHEN and SYDVKM. This CDR3 is 17 amino acids long. Trimming pared 8 bases from V and 8 bases from J, leaving 30 bases between.

V and J are TRBV29-1 and TRBJ2-5; D possibly corresponds to TRBD2 (5 bases). CDR1 SQVTM and CDR2 ANQGSEA come from the germline V gene. Trimming took 5 bases from V and 4 from J, leaving 14 bases between them. The CDR3 has 13 amino acids. CDR3 loop: CSVNGGPSETQYF. CDR3 bases: TGCAGCGTTAATGGCGGGCCCTCAGAGACCCAGTACTTC. Complete variable domain (other parts from reference TRBV29-1 and TRBJ2-5): SAVISQKPSRDICQRGTSLTIQCQVDSQVTMMFWYRQQPGQSLTLIATANQGSEATYESGFVIDKFPISRPNLTFSTLTVSNMSPEDSSIYLCSVNGGPSETQYFGPGTRLLVL.

The chain has TRBV2 and TRBJ2-3; 9 bases match TRBD2. The CDR3 length is 13 residues. CDR1 and CDR2 from the germline V gene are SNHLY and FYNNEI. V dropped 7 bases and J dropped 2; count of bases not matched to a gene: 1. This CDR3 is CASTSGVTDTQYF. In DNA form, the CDR3 reads TGTGCCAGCACTAGCGGGGTCACAGATACGCAGTATTTT. Filled out from reference TRBV2 and TRBJ2-3, the complete variable domain reads EPEVTQTPSHQVTQMGQEVILRCVPISNHLYFYWYRQILGQKVEFLVSFYNNEISEKSEIFDDQFSVERPDGSNFTLKIRSTKLEDSAMYFCASTSGVTDTQYFGPGTRLTVL.